One and the same sample provided the 27 T cell receptor beta chains below, sequenced in a study of neurological immune-mediated disorders. TCRdb processed the 5' RACE reads anew with MiXCR; each CDR3 protein has one entry. This table has tens of thousands of distinct CDR3 sequences, over 20% appearing once. Sequenced: PBMCs. The receptor set was obtained from a woman in her seventies in good health.

At least ten counts were recorded for this clonotype. The chain joins TRBV5-1 to TRBJ1-3; 11 bases are shared with TRBD1. The CDR3 spans 16 residues. The junction had 8 bases not matched to a gene; V was cut back by 4 bases and J by 5 bases. Per germline, CDR1 SGHRS and CDR2 YFSETQ. This chain's CDR3 is CASSPGQGALRNTIYF. CDR3 in DNA: TGCGCCAGCAGCCCCGGACAGGGGGCCTTAAGAAACACCATATATTTT.

The V gene is TRBV24-1, the J gene TRBJ1-2, with 8 bases aligning to TRBD1. V was pared by 2 bases and J by 5 bases, with 3 bases of the junction left unmatched. The CDR3 contains 14 residues. CDR1 and CDR2 (germline): KGHDR, SFDVKD. The CDR3 nucleotides are TGTGCCACCAGTGATTCCGACAGGGGATATGGCTACACCTTC. It is translated as CATSDSDRGYGYTF.

The sample holds many counts of this clonotype. The genes are TRBV10-3 and TRBJ1-2; TRBD1 agrees at 7 bases. CDR1 ENHRY and CDR2 SYGVKD come from the germline V gene. The CDR3 is 12 residues long. Germline trimming cut 11 bases from V and 5 bases from J; bases unmatched to any gene: 8. The CDR3 sequence: CAANSQGYGYTF. In nucleotides, the CDR3 is TGTGCCGCTAATTCACAGGGGTATGGCTACACCTTC.

The J gene is TRBJ2-7, the V gene TRBV3-1; the D gene is possibly TRBD2 (6 bases). Deletions cut 1 base from V and 6 bases from J, with 10 bases between. CDR1 is LGHDT, CDR2 YNNKEL, per germline (reference sequence). This CDR3 comprises 13 residues. CDR3 amino acids: CASSQVREAEQYF. The CDR3 coding sequence is TGTGCCAGCAGCCAAGTCAGGGAGGCCGAGCAGTACTTC.

By frequency in the sample, this clonotype is medium-sized. J is TRBJ2-3 and V is TRBV20-1, with D uncertain. Trimming shortened V by 3 bases and J by 1 base, and 8 bases separated the two germline ends. CDR1 and CDR2 from the germline V gene are DFQATT and SNEGSKA (reference sequence). CDR3 length equals 13 residues. The CDR3 reads CSARGPGTDTQYF. The DNA for the CDR3 is TGCAGTGCTAGGGGCCCAGGCACAGATACGCAGTATTTT.

This clonotype appeared many times. The gene calls are TRBV20-1 and TRBJ2-7; 8 nucleotides align to TRBD1. The V and J ends lost 5 bases and 2 bases, in that order; junction bases with no gene match: 8. CDR3 size: 14 residues. Germline V gene data show CDR1 as DFQATT and CDR2 as SNEGSKA (reference sequence). DNA of the CDR3: TGCAGTGCTGGAGGGGGGACAGGAGCCTACGAGCAGTACTTC. Translated, it gives CSAGGGTGAYEQYF.

This clonotype was detected once. This chain uses TRBV27 with TRBJ1-6, with no clear D. This CDR3 has 16 amino acids. Trimming removed 5 bases from V and 0 bases from J, with 11 bases in between. Germline CDR1 MNHEY, CDR2 SMNVEV (reference sequence). CDR3 nucleotides: TGTGCCAGCAGTACCTACAAGGGCTCCTATAATTCACCCCTCCACTTT. Protein: CASSTYKGSYNSPLHF.

This clonotype was seen ten or more times. The genes are TRBV4-2 and TRBJ2-1; 10 positions agree with TRBD1. The CDR3 extends over 17 amino acids. Germline-derived CDR1 and CDR2 are LGHNA and YNFKEQ. The J segment lost 4 bases and the V segment lost 2 bases, leaving 8 bases of the junction unmatched. The CDR3 region is CASSQSGDRGAYNEQFF. DNA for the CDR3: TGTGCCAGCAGCCAATCCGGGGACAGGGGTGCTTACAATGAGCAGTTCTTC.

The J gene is TRBJ2-3, the V gene TRBV4-2, with a possible D match to TRBD2 (6 bases). Trimming pared 0 bases from V and 6 bases from J, leaving 7 bases between. CDR1 LGHNA and CDR2 YNFKEQ come from the germline V gene. The CDR3 sequence is 13 residues long. CDR3 in amino acids: CASSQDRGDTQYF. The CDR3, as DNA: TGTGCCAGCAGCCAAGATCGGGGGGATACGCAGTATTTT.

This clonotype was observed at least ten times. The gene calls are TRBV7-2 and TRBJ2-1, with unresolved D. There are 15 residues in the CDR3. The ends were cut back, 1 base at V and 0 bases at J, with 7 bases in the middle. From germline, CDR1 is SGHTA and CDR2 FQGNSA. The CDR3 loop is CASSLVFGSYNEQFF. The CDR3 DNA reads as TGTGCCAGCAGCTTAGTGTTCGGCTCCTACAATGAGCAGTTCTTC. Based on the CDR3 plus reference TRBV7-2 and TRBJ2-1, the full variable domain is GAGVSQSPSNKVTEKGKDVELRCDPISGHTALYWYRQSLGQGLEFLIYFQGNSAPDKSGLPSDRFSAERTGGSVSTLTIQRTQQEDSAVYLCASSLVFGSYNEQFFGPGTRLTVL.

This clonotype was detected many times. This chain links TRBV7-2 with TRBJ1-2, with TRBD1 as a possible D gene (6 bases). The ends were cut back, 1 base at V and 3 bases at J, with 9 bases in the middle. CDR1 is SGHTA, CDR2 FQGNSA, per germline. The CDR3 contains 14 residues. Here the CDR3 reads CASSLDRADYGYTF. The CDR3 nucleotides read TGTGCCAGCAGCTTAGACAGGGCGGACTATGGCTACACCTTC.

The table lists this clonotype with many counts. Written as DNA, the CDR3 is TGCGCCAGCAGCTTGGGAGGCGGGAGCGGGGACGAGCAGTACTTC. This encodes CASSLGGGSGDEQYF. The chain links TRBV5-1 to TRBJ2-7; TRBD2 matches at 7 bases. This CDR3 has 15 residues. Germline loops: CDR1 SGHRS, CDR2 YFSETQ. Trimming cost V 0 bases and J 5 bases; bases outside gene matches: 8.

This sequence joins TRBV20-1 and TRBJ1-2, with D maybe TRBD1 (6 bases). CDR1 and CDR2 from the germline V gene are DFQATT and SNEGSKA (reference sequence). This CDR3 is built from 13 residues. CDR3: CSAGTPGNYGYTF. Written as DNA, the CDR3 is TGCAGCGCCGGGACACCGGGGAACTATGGCTACACCTTC.

The chain couples TRBV12-3 or TRBV12-4 to TRBJ2-1; 10 nucleotides agree with TRBD2. V was clipped by 3 bases and J by 4 bases; unmatched bases: 6. The CDR3 loop spans 16 amino acids. CDR3 amino acids: CASSFQRGGYYNEQFF. CDR3 nucleotide sequence: TGTGCCAGCAGTTTTCAGCGGGGGGGCTATTACAATGAGCAGTTCTTC.

In its sample, this clonotype was seen many times. The genes are TRBV5-1 and TRBJ2-5; TRBD2 aligns across 9 bases. CDR1 and CDR2 (germline): SGHRS, YFSETQ. Trimming removed 4 bases from V and 4 bases from J; junction bases left unmatched: 5. The CDR3 spans 14 residues. CDR3: CASSGGTSRETQYF. In nucleotides, the CDR3 is TGCGCCAGCAGCGGCGGGACTAGCAGAGAGACCCAGTACTTC.

This clonotype was seen many times. The chain links TRBV5-1 to TRBJ1-5; TRBD1 might be the D (5 bases). The CDR3 contains 18 residues. The V gene lost 3 bases and the J gene lost 0 bases, with 19 bases spanning the gap. CDR1 is SGHRS and CDR2 is YFSETQ in the germline V gene. The CDR3 bases are TGCGCCAGCAGCTCAAAACTTTTGGGGGGGTATAGCAATCAGCCCCAGCATTTT. This encodes CASSSKLLGGYSNQPQHF.

V gene TRBV5-4 combines with J gene TRBJ1-1; 7 positions match TRBD1. Trimming cost V 4 bases and J 0 bases; bases outside gene matches: 6. This CDR3 region has 15 residues. The germline CDR1 and CDR2 sequences are SGHNT and YYREEE (reference sequence). The chain's CDR3 is CASSPAGTVNTEAFF. In DNA form, the CDR3 reads TGTGCCAGCAGCCCCGCCGGGACAGTGAACACTGAAGCTTTCTTT.

This chain uses TRBV7-2 with TRBJ1-4, with D unresolved. From germline, CDR1 is SGHTA and CDR2 FQGNSA. Trimming cost V 2 bases and J 8 bases, with 12 bases left between them. This CDR3 has 14 amino acids. Here the CDR3 DNA reads TGTGCCAGCAGCTTAATATTGGCGTCAGAAAAACTGTTTTTT. Protein sequence: CASSLILASEKLFF.

This chain joins TRBV29-1 and TRBJ2-7, with D perhaps being TRBD1 or TRBD2 (6 bases each). The germline gives CDR1 SQVTM, CDR2 ANQGSEA. V was cut by 0 bases and J by 1 base, with 16 bases left in between. This CDR3 has 16 amino acids. Here the CDR3 DNA reads TGCAGCGTTGAAGAAGCCGCCGGGGGCGCTTCCTACGAGCAGTACTTC. Protein: CSVEEAAGGASYEQYF.

This clonotype was picked up many times. The rearrangement uses TRBV6-5 and TRBJ2-2; 8 nucleotides match TRBD2. Losses at the gene ends were 6 bases for V and 5 bases for J; bases not matched to a gene: 8. The CDR3 is 15 residues long. Germline V gene lookup returns CDR1 MNHEY and CDR2 SVGAGI. The CDR3 DNA reads as TGTGCCAGCAGCCGAACTAGCGGTTTAACCGGGGAGCTGTTTTTT. This translates into CASSRTSGLTGELFF.

This clonotype was recorded at least ten times. V gene TRBV4-2 combines with J gene TRBJ1-2, with D uncertain. Germline-derived CDR1 and CDR2 are LGHNA and YNFKEQ. This CDR3 is 14 amino acids long. V lost 0 bases and J 4 bases, leaving 9 bases between the germline ends. CDR3 coding DNA: TGTGCCAGCAGCCAAGATCGGGCAGGCTATGGCTACACCTTC. Translated, it gives CASSQDRAGYGYTF.

At least ten counts were recorded for this clonotype. V and J are TRBV7-6 and TRBJ2-3; tentatively, D is TRBD1 or TRBD2 (5 bases each). The V end was cut by 2 bases, the J end by 3 bases, with 18 bases between. Germline CDR1 and CDR2: SGHVS and FNYEAQ. The CDR3 totals 17 residues. The CDR3 bases are TGTGCCAGCAGCTTACACAAAGGGGCAGGAGGAACAGATACGCAGTATTTT. Residues: CASSLHKGAGGTDTQYF.

This clonotype was seen many times. The V gene is TRBV5-1, the J gene TRBJ2-7, with D perhaps TRBD1 (6 bases). The germline gives CDR1 SGHRS, CDR2 YFSETQ. The CDR3 has 14 residues. Trimming took off 3 bases at V and 3 bases at J, with 13 bases between the two ends. In DNA, the CDR3 is TGCGCCAGCAGCTCTTACAGGGACAACTACGAGCAGTACTTC. Amino acids: CASSSYRDNYEQYF.

This clonotype was detected ten times or more. The chain's CDR3 is CASSTIRGNEQFF. The CDR3 coding sequence is TGCGCCAGCAGCACGATACGGGGCAATGAGCAGTTCTTC. The genes are TRBV5-1 and TRBJ2-1; D possibly corresponds to TRBD2 (5 bases). There are 13 residues in the CDR3. Germline CDR1 reads SGHRS; CDR2 reads YFSETQ. V was clipped by 4 bases and J by 6 bases, with 11 bases between them.

This clonotype was recorded a few times. This sequence joins TRBV12-3 or TRBV12-4 and TRBJ1-1; 7 nucleotides agree with TRBD1. The J segment lost 8 bases and the V segment lost 5 bases, leaving 8 bases of the junction unmatched. The CDR3 length is 13 residues. This CDR3 reads CASSARDSKEAFF. CDR3 DNA sequence: TGTGCCAGCAGTGCACGGGACAGCAAGGAAGCTTTCTTT.

This clonotype was counted at least ten times. V is TRBV20-1 and J is TRBJ1-6, with TRBD1 matching over 7 bases. This CDR3 spans 14 amino acids. V was pared by 3 bases and J by 5 bases, with 4 bases of the junction left unmatched. Germline CDR1 is DFQATT and CDR2 is SNEGSKA (reference sequence). CDR3 loop: CSARRQGNNSPLHF. In nucleotides, the CDR3 is TGCAGTGCTAGGAGACAGGGCAATAATTCACCCCTCCACTTT.

This clonotype ranks as medium-sized. The chain combines TRBV4-2 with TRBJ2-3, with a weak D call TRBD2 (5 bases). The CDR3 is 15 residues long. V lost 4 bases to trimming and J lost 4 bases, with 15 bases between them. In germline, CDR1 is LGHNA, CDR2 YNFKEQ. The CDR3 DNA is TGTGCCAGCAGCCCCTCCGGGGAAGTTGCAGATACGCAGTATTTT. Amino acid sequence: CASSPSGEVADTQYF.